A single sample gave rise to the 19 T cell receptor beta chains below, sequenced in a study of cytomegalovirus exposure and HLA in healthy donors. This PCR relied on a set of 60 Vbeta primers and 13 Jbeta primers. The table came from immunoSEQ multiplex PCR; TCRdb's copy has only in-frame clones and leaves some out. The table lists 140,000 or so clones, about four fifths of them singletons. Sequencing was performed on PBMCs. Receptors were obtained from a man between 40 and 49 years old in good health and CMV-seronegative.

J is TRBJ2-5 and V is TRBV6-5; D might be TRBD1 (6 bases). The DNA end is more similar to TRBJ2-7, so the J call may be wrong. The CDR3 consists of 12 residues. CDR1 and CDR2 from the germline V gene are MNHEY and SVGAGI. The CDR3 sequence: CASSGDTYEQYF. For the CDR3, the DNA is TGTGCCAGCAGTGGGGACACCTACGAGCAGTACTTC.

On this clone: An end of the junction differs from the germline gene, which may be a read error. Other DNA sequences of this sample code for an identical CDR3. The V call is TRBV7-3, the J call TRBJ1-6; D ambiguous. The germline CDR1 and CDR2 sequences are SGHTA and FQGTGA. This CDR3 has 13 amino acids. The CDR3 DNA is TGTGCCAGCAGCTTAGAGGAGAATTCCCCCCTCCACTTT. Translating it yields CASSLEENSPLHF.

The chain uses TRBV9 and TRBJ2-1, with 12 positions matching TRBD2. V lost 4 bases to trimming and J lost 8 bases; unmatched junction nucleotides: 4. The CDR3 is made up of 14 amino acids. Germline V gene sequence: CDR1 SGDLS, CDR2 YYNGEE. This chain's CDR3 is CASSPSGGAYEQFF. CDR3 DNA sequence: TGTGCCAGCAGCCCTAGCGGGGGGGCGTATGAGCAGTTCTTC.

The chain joins TRBV19 to TRBJ2-7, with a weak D call TRBD2 (6 bases). CDR3 size: 16 residues. Germline assignment: CDR1 LNHDA and CDR2 SQIVND (reference sequence). V gave up 7 bases and J gave up 1 base, with 20 bases separating them. CDR3 in amino acids: CASTPQVGTLSYEQYF. The CDR3 DNA reads TGTGCCAGTACCCCCCAGGTAGGGACTTTATCCTACGAGCAGTACTTC.

The V gene is TRBV5-5, the J gene TRBJ1-5; 7 positions agree with TRBD1. The CDR3 has 15 amino acids. Germline CDR1 is SGHKS and CDR2 is YYEKEE (reference sequence). V gave up 0 bases and J gave up 7 bases; unmatched junction bases: 7. CDR3 DNA sequence: TGTGCCAGCAGCTTGGTTGACAGGGCTGGACAGCCCCAGCATTTT. Its protein is CASSLVDRAGQPQHF.

This chain uses TRBV4-1 with TRBJ2-7; 8 bases align to TRBD1. Germline CDR1 reads MGHRA; CDR2 reads YSYEKL. The CDR3 covers 16 residues. The trim removed 2 bases at V and 3 bases at J, leaving 9 bases unmatched. The CDR3 sequence: CASSQLGRTGGYEQYF. CDR3 nucleotides: TGCGCCAGCAGCCAACTTGGGCGAACAGGGGGCTACGAGCAGTACTTC.

This clone was detected a few times. This sequence joins TRBV6-6 and TRBJ1-2; TRBD1 matches at 12 bases. Per the germline V gene, CDR1 is MNHNY and CDR2 is SVGAGI (reference sequence). The CDR3 loop spans 14 amino acids. V trimming: 6 bases; J trimming: 5 bases; junction bases outside the gene matches: 4. This chain's CDR3 is CASRWGQGAYGYTF. The DNA for the CDR3 is TGTGCCAGCAGATGGGGACAGGGGGCTTATGGCTACACCTTC.

This clone was found many times. The chain carries TRBV6-6 and TRBJ1-5, with TRBD1 matching 9 bases. The V segment lost 6 bases and the J segment 6 bases; nucleotides outside the gene matches: 6. Germline V gene sequence: CDR1 MNHNY, CDR2 SVGAGI (reference sequence). The CDR3 consists of 14 residues. The CDR3 DNA sequence: TGTGCCAGCAGACGAGGGACAGGGTTTCAGCCCCAGCATTTT. Protein: CASRRGTGFQPQHF.

The chain has TRBV28 and TRBJ1-2; a weak D match, TRBD1 (5 bases). There are 14 residues in the CDR3. The germline V gene encodes CDR1 MDHEN and CDR2 SYDVKM. The ends were cut back, 6 bases at V and 6 bases at J, with 17 bases in the middle. CDR3 in amino acids: CASRNQGFDNGYTF. CDR3 bases: TGTGCCAGCAGGAACCAGGGATTTGACAATGGCTACACCTTC.

V usage is TRBV27 and J usage is TRBJ1-1, with no clear D. CDR3 length equals 13 residues. Trimming took 6 bases from V and 3 from J, leaving 11 bases between them. Germline loops: CDR1 MNHEY, CDR2 SMNVEV (reference sequence). CDR3 protein: CASRAGFDTEAFF. CDR3 in DNA: TGTGCCAGCAGGGCGGGTTTTGACACTGAAGCTTTCTTT.

This clone was seen only once. The V gene is TRBV27, the J gene TRBJ1-5, with a weak D call TRBD1 (6 bases). The CDR3 covers 16 residues. Trimming took off 7 bases at V and 1 base at J, with 17 bases between the two ends. Germline V gives CDR1 MNHEY, CDR2 SMNVEV (reference sequence). The CDR3 sequence is CASKHGGASSNQPQHF. The CDR3 coding sequence is TGTGCCAGCAAACACGGGGGGGCTTCGAGCAATCAGCCCCAGCATTTT.

The CDR3 sequence: CASSILGTAEAFF. The CDR3 region has the DNA TGTGCCAGCAGTATCCTAGGGACAGCTGAAGCTTTCTTT. The chain recombines TRBV28 with TRBJ1-1, with 7 nucleotides matching TRBD1. The CDR3 extends over 13 amino acids. Per germline, CDR1 MDHEN and CDR2 SYDVKM. Losses at the gene ends were 5 bases for V and 6 bases for J; bases not matched to a gene: 6.

In its sample, this clone was seen once. A read error may produce the germline difference seen at one junction end. The chain recombines TRBV7-7 with TRBJ2-5; 9 bases map to TRBD2. The CDR3 spans 15 residues. From germline, CDR1 is SSHAT and CDR2 FNYEAQ (reference sequence). CDR3 bases: TGTGCTAGCAGCTCAGAGTTAGCGGGGGAGGAGACCCAGTACTTC. Translated, it gives CASSSELAGEETQYF. The complete variable domain, with remaining parts taken from reference TRBV7-7 and TRBJ2-5, reads GAGVSQSPRYKVTKRGQDVTLRCDPISSHATLYWYQQALGQGPEFLTYFNYEAQPDKSGLPSDRFSAERPEGSISTLTIQRTEQRDSAMYRCASSSELAGEETQYFGPGTRLLVL.

This clone is a singleton in its sample. The rearrangement uses TRBV7-9 and TRBJ1-1, with 7 nucleotides matching TRBD1. Germline values: CDR1 SEHNR, CDR2 FQNEAQ (reference sequence). V was pared by 5 bases and J by 1 base, with 4 bases of the junction left unmatched. The CDR3 extends over 14 amino acids. The CDR3: CASSRGTENTEAFF. In DNA form, the CDR3 reads TGTGCCAGCAGCCGCGGGACAGAGAACACTGAAGCTTTCTTT.

This chain joins TRBV7-2 and TRBJ1-4; D uncertain. Trimming stripped 3 bases from V and 5 bases from J, with 10 bases between. CDR3 length: 14 amino acids. From germline, CDR1 is SGHTA and CDR2 FQGNSA. CDR3 residues: CASSLGRSNEKLFF. The CDR3, as DNA: TGTGCCAGCAGCTTGGGCAGGTCGAATGAAAAACTGTTTTTT.

V is TRBV7-3 and J is TRBJ2-1, with TRBD1 identical over 10 bases. The CDR3 totals 13 residues. V lost 5 bases, J lost 16 bases, and 11 bases stayed unmatched. Germline V gene lookup returns CDR1 SGHTA and CDR2 FQGTGA. The CDR3 loop reads CASSQPPGTGVFF. CDR3 DNA sequence: TGTGCCAGCAGCCAACCCCCCGGGACAGGGGTTTTCTTC.

The rearrangement uses TRBV6-5 and TRBJ1-2, with 9 bases fitting TRBD1. Looked up from germline, CDR1 is MNHEY and CDR2 is SVGAGI. The CDR3 consists of 15 residues. The V gene end was trimmed by 7 bases and the J gene end by 8 bases; junction bases not matched to a gene: 14. The DNA for the CDR3 is TGTGCCAGCACACTGTTCCGGGACAGGGTAGGAGGCTACACCTTC. Its translation is CASTLFRDRVGGYTF.

The chain is built from TRBV11-2 and TRBJ1-5; D uncertain. The germline V gene has CDR1 SGHAT and CDR2 FQNNGV. The CDR3 spans 16 residues. Between the trimmed V and J ends, which lost 5 bases and 0 bases, there was a span of 14 bases. This CDR3 is CASSRMAANSNQPQHF. The CDR3 nucleotides read TGTGCCAGCAGCCGGATGGCGGCAAATAGCAATCAGCCCCAGCATTTT.

J is TRBJ2-7 and V is TRBV19; maybe TRBD2 (6 bases). This CDR3 spans 14 amino acids. Per the germline V gene, CDR1 is LNHDA and CDR2 is SQIVND (reference sequence). Deletions cut 3 bases from V and 3 bases from J, with 12 bases between. Here the CDR3 DNA reads TGTGCCAGTAGTATGACGGGGGAGCTCTACGAGCAGTACTTC. Encoded protein: CASSMTGELYEQYF.